One and the same sample provided the 13 T cell receptor beta chains below, sequenced in a study of T cells in Graves' hyperthyroidism and ophthalmopathy. Using RNA transcripts as the source, TCR beta CDR3 regions were amplified. In the first-round RT-PCR of the TCR CDR3, the HTBI primer set was used. TCRdb fed the multiplex PCR reads into MiXCR, producing one record per CDR3 protein. The data contain about 400,000 distinct CDR3 sequences, approximately 15% of them singletons. The sample taken for sequencing was blood. These receptor sequences come from a young woman with Graves' ophthalmopathy.

This clonotype was recorded many times. The chain's CDR3 is CASSVALLSSYNEQFF. In DNA, the CDR3 is TGTGCCAGCAGCGTAGCTCTGCTCAGCTCCTACAATGAGCAGTTCTTC. The rearrangement links TRBV9 to TRBJ2-1; no clear D. Trimming cost V 0 bases and J 0 bases, with 10 bases left between them. CDR3 size: 16 residues. From germline, CDR1 is SGDLS and CDR2 YYNGEE.

This chain uses TRBV6-1 with TRBJ1-5; D is undetermined. Germline-derived CDR1 and CDR2 are MNHNS and SASEGT. V was shortened by 0 bases and J by 16 bases, with 13 bases between the two germline ends. This CDR3 is 12 amino acids long. The CDR3 reads CASSEAHPGQHF. The CDR3, as DNA: TGTGCCAGCAGTGAAGCGCACCCCGGCCAACATTTT.

The table lists this clonotype with a few counts. The chain joins TRBV24-1 to TRBJ2-3; TRBD2 might be the D (6 bases). Trimming removed 3 bases from V and 2 bases from J, with 11 bases in between. Germline lookup yields CDR1 KGHDR and CDR2 SFDVKD. The CDR3 runs to 15 residues. The CDR3 here is CATSDIGGFTDTQYF. CDR3 nucleotides: TGTGCCACCAGTGATATCGGGGGTTTCACAGATACGCAGTATTTT.

In its sample, this clonotype was seen many times. The chain carries TRBV11-2 and TRBJ2-7, with 7 nucleotides matching TRBD1. The CDR3 contains 15 residues. V was pared by 0 bases and J by 1 base, with 3 bases of the junction left unmatched. Per the germline V gene, CDR1 is SGHAT and CDR2 is FQNNGV. The DNA for the CDR3 is TGTGCCAGCAGCTTAGAGCTGGACAGGTCCTACGAGCAGTACTTC. Its translation is CASSLELDRSYEQYF.

The table lists this clonotype with many counts. The CDR3 DNA is TGTGCCTGGAGTCGGATTAGCAGGGGGTCCGCTAATAACTATGGCTACACCTTC. Protein product: CAWSRISRGSANNYGYTF. The gene calls are TRBV30 and TRBJ1-2; 7 bases are a match to TRBD1. Losses at the gene ends were 2 bases for V and 1 base for J; bases not matched to a gene: 16. The germline V gene has CDR1 GTSNPN and CDR2 SVGIG (reference sequence). The CDR3 has 18 residues.

The chain is built from TRBV4-1 and TRBJ2-2, with a possible D match to TRBD2 (7 bases). The CDR3 spans 16 residues. Trimming took off 4 bases at V and 1 base at J, with 13 bases between the two ends. Germline V lookup: CDR1 MGHRA, CDR2 YSYEKL. DNA for the CDR3: TGCGCCAGCAGCCCGTGGGGGGGCTTGAACACCGGGGAGCTGTTTTTT. This gives the protein CASSPWGGLNTGELFF.

The sample holds one count of this clonotype. A much larger clone lies one base from this, so it may be a read error. The V call is TRBV3-1, the J call TRBJ2-3, with TRBD2 identical over 8 bases. The CDR3 runs 15 residues. Germline CDR1 and CDR2: LGHDT and YNNKEL (reference sequence). CDR3 sequence: CASSQGLEFTDTLYF. The CDR3 coding sequence is TGTGCCAGCAGCCAGGGACTAGAATTCACAGATACGCTGTATTTT.

This clonotype was counted many times. The chain is built from TRBV19 and TRBJ1-1, with 9 positions matching TRBD1. V lost 6 bases and J lost 2; bases outside the gene matches: 10. CDR1 LNHDA and CDR2 SQIVND come from the germline V gene (reference sequence). The CDR3 contains 16 residues. CDR3 nucleotide sequence: TGTGCCAGTAGAAGGACAGGGGCCCCACTTAACACTGAAGCTTTCTTT. Its protein is CASRRTGAPLNTEAFF.

J is TRBJ2-3 and V is TRBV12-3 or TRBV12-4, with D perhaps assigned TRBD1 or TRBD2 (5 bases each). The CDR3 is made up of 14 amino acids. V was pared by 4 bases and J by 4 bases, with 12 bases between. The DNA for the CDR3 is TGTGCCAGCAGTTACTCGCCGGGGCCAGATACGCAGTATTTT. This sequence encodes CASSYSPGPDTQYF.

This clonotype was detected ten times or more. This sequence joins TRBV18 and TRBJ2-1; 13 nucleotides agree with TRBD2. With 4 bases clipped from V and 8 bases from J, the junction kept 8 bases outside the gene matches. CDR3 length: 16 amino acids. Germline V gene sequence: CDR1 KGHSH, CDR2 LQKENI. The CDR3 DNA sequence: TGTGCCAGCTCACTGGGACTAGCGGGGATGGGCGATGAGCAGTTCTTC. Encoded protein: CASSLGLAGMGDEQFF.

Comments on this clonotype: A read error is possible here, since a much larger clone lies one base away. V and J are TRBV12-3 or TRBV12-4 and TRBJ1-1; perhaps TRBD1 as D (5 bases). The length of the CDR3 is 17 residues. The CDR3 coding sequence is TGTGCCAGCAGTTTTTCAAAACCGGGGGAGGTGAACGCTGAAGCTTTCTTT. Amino acids: CASSFSKPGEVNAEAFF.

The genes are TRBV4-1 and TRBJ2-1, with TRBD2 matching over 8 bases. The germline gives CDR1 MGHRA, CDR2 YSYEKL. The CDR3 has 17 amino acids. V shed 4 bases, J shed 7 bases, and the junction held 15 bases outside the gene matches. The chain's CDR3 is CASSLSHGGAYGNEQFF. For the CDR3, the DNA is TGCGCCAGCAGCCTCTCCCACGGGGGGGCCTATGGAAATGAGCAGTTCTTC.

This clonotype was seen only a few times. A much larger clone is a single base away; this may be a read error. This sequence joins TRBV18 and TRBJ2-2, with TRBD1 matching over 9 bases. The junction had 10 bases not matched to a gene; V was cut back by 5 bases and J by 6 bases. Per the germline V gene, CDR1 is KGHSH and CDR2 is LQKENI. The CDR3 covers 16 residues. CDR3 amino acids: CASSAYTGGAAGELFF. The CDR3 DNA reads as TGTGCCAGCTCAGCTTACACAGGGGGCGCTGCCGGGGAGCTGTTTTTT.